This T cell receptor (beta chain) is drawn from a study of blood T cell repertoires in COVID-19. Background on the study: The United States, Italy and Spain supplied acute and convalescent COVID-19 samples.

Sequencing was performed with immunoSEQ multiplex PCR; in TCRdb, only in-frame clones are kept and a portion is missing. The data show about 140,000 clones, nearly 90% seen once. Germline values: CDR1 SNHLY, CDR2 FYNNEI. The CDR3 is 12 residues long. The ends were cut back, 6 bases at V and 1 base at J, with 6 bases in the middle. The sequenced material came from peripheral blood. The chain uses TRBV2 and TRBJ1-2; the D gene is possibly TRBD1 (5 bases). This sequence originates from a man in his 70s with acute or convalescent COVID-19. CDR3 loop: CASRGVNYGYTF. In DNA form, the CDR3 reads TGTGCCAGCAGAGGGGTTAACTATGGCTACACCTTC.